A selection of T cell receptor beta chains follows, all from one sample in a study of blood T cells in healthy people across ages. TCRdb re-called the 5' RACE reads with MiXCR, one entry per CDR3 protein. The sample carries around 650,000 distinct CDR3 sequences, 32% recorded once. Input material: blood. These receptors were collected from a woman over 75 in good health. CDR3s include the opening cysteine and the closing phenylalanine or tryptophan. Each record gives: J gene, V gene, clone size, CDR3 protein. The size field is filled for only some rows; it gives once, few, many or a size class.

j_gene: TRBJ2-4; v_gene: TRBV30; abundance: few; CDR3aa: CAWRADRAKNIQYF
j_gene: TRBJ2-5; v_gene: TRBV6-2/TRBV6-3; abundance: few; CDR3aa: CASSPGLGRVIKETQYF
j_gene: TRBJ2-3; v_gene: TRBV5-5; abundance: many; CDR3aa: CASSLGARNTDTQYF
j_gene: TRBJ2-1; v_gene: TRBV7-3; abundance: once; CDR3aa: CASSFYRRYYNEQFF
j_gene: TRBJ1-2; v_gene: TRBV7-2; abundance: many; CDR3aa: CASSVGSQGSYGYTF
j_gene: -; v_gene: TRBV20-1; abundance: -; CDR3aa: CSAVGTTITTYEQYF
j_gene: TRBJ2-6; v_gene: TRBV6-6; abundance: many; CDR3aa: CASSKTVMVSGANVLTF
j_gene: TRBJ2-3; v_gene: TRBV7-8; abundance: many; CDR3aa: CASSLSAGTDTQYF
j_gene: -; v_gene: TRBV10-3; abundance: few; CDR3aa: CAISESPSLMYEQYF
j_gene: TRBJ2-5; v_gene: TRBV7-8; abundance: many; CDR3aa: CASSLGVGVGGVETQYF
j_gene: TRBJ2-1; v_gene: TRBV6-1; abundance: many; CDR3aa: CASSDVWAGGFNEQFF
j_gene: TRBJ2-3; v_gene: TRBV11-2; abundance: many; CDR3aa: CASSMDRGRGADTQYF
j_gene: -; v_gene: TRBV5-1; abundance: few; CDR3aa: CASSASPAGSKETQYF
j_gene: TRBJ2-3; v_gene: TRBV5-1; abundance: many; CDR3aa: CASSSPGLAGVTSTDTQYF
j_gene: TRBJ1-2; v_gene: TRBV20-1; abundance: few; CDR3aa: CSAIDRSLDYGYTF
j_gene: TRBJ2-7; v_gene: TRBV11-2; abundance: many; CDR3aa: CASSLDARGIGEQYF
j_gene: TRBJ2-4; v_gene: TRBV12-3/TRBV12-4; abundance: many; CDR3aa: CASSFGGTKNIQYF
j_gene: TRBJ1-4; v_gene: TRBV3-1; abundance: few; CDR3aa: CASSPPAVGASYGKLFF
j_gene: TRBJ2-2; v_gene: TRBV6-1; abundance: few; CDR3aa: CASSEPGGRISGELFF
j_gene: TRBJ2-3; v_gene: TRBV30; abundance: many; CDR3aa: CAWSVLADTQYF
j_gene: TRBJ2-1; v_gene: TRBV12-3/TRBV12-4; abundance: -; CDR3aa: CASSLSVRGDEQFF
j_gene: TRBJ2-2; v_gene: TRBV7-3; abundance: -; CDR3aa: CASSLIGGGLAMSGELFF